This T cell receptor beta chain was captured by sequencing in a study of cytomegalovirus exposure and HLA in healthy donors (dated 2017 in TCRdb). With respect to the entire study: An earlier analysis of 587 of the donors reported 276 Gb of sequence data and around 120 million unique TCR beta sequences obtained from 180 million or so T cells. The number of typed donors differed by locus: 629-630 for A, B, C, DRB1 and DQB1; 522 for DQA1; approximately 600 for DPA1; and roughly 470 for DPB1. Rather than using new phenotypic data, the later analysis identified candidate immune exposures from TCR beta sequences and from how often those sequences occurred across donors. The study aimed to test whether signatures of past pathogen exposure could be identified by cataloging public T cell receptors. Alongside the repertoire data, information on donor age, sex, ethnicity and CMV serostatus was compiled. To predict cytomegalovirus infection status, the study brought together high-throughput TCR immunosequencing, statistical association of individual TCRs with disease status, and machine learning. Because of strong linkage in the cohort, roughly five DR-DQ haplotypes were treated as single units for association and clustering. A later analysis re-analyzed previously published TCR beta repertoires from 600 to 850 donors and added high-resolution HLA genotyping to study TCR occurrence patterns. All discovery cohort repertoires had been generated using a single sequencing platform. Both class I and class II loci were covered by HLA typing, at four-digit resolution. An early release that covered roughly 600 HLA-typed donors contained about 300 gigabases of sequencing data and approximately 85 million unique TCR sequences. The study profiled the T cell repertoires of about 640 subjects by immunosequencing and related them to cytomegalovirus serostatus. A separate validation cohort of some 130 different subjects was used in addition to the roughly 700-subject first cohort. An earlier analysis of about 600 of the donors used high-throughput TCR beta sequencing to judge whether each TCR beta V gene segment behaved as functional or pseudogenic. Across some 400 genotyped donors of the cohort, an average of approximately 240,000 unique TCR beta nucleotide sequences per donor were sequenced, and 15% to 20% of those sequences were non-productive. In a later genetic analysis, genome-wide SNP genotypes for about 65% of the roughly 700 donors were used, and that subset was treated as a discovery cohort. Of the 398 genotyped donors, 65% to 90% were placed in the genetic ancestry cluster associated with self-reported Caucasian donors. Broad study findings and their caveats: According to a later analysis, parvovirus B19, influenza, CMV and Epstein-Barr virus appeared linked to several top co-occurrence clusters. Roughly uniform sequencing depth across donors was assumed in presence/absence analyses, although this assumption may not hold. Some IMGT-functional V segments, including TRBV6-2 and TRBV6-3, could not be told apart with the 87-base-pair reads, so those segments were excluded. A further reported finding was that TCR beta sequences accurately predicted the HLA-A and HLA-B alleles for most subjects in the first cohort. In the study, around 150 TCR beta chains were listed as associated with cytomegalovirus. Because some donors lacked HLA typing at each locus, the association tests relied only on the typed subset. Immune exposure information for the cohort was limited to CMV serostatus. While some public TCRs were present in many individuals, most TCR sequences turned up only very rarely across donors. A later genetic analysis associated a missense DCLRE1C variant with V-gene and J-gene trimming of TCR beta chains, and an independent cohort replicated the association. A later analysis found that HLA-associated TCR beta chains were more clonally expanded and had lower generation probabilities than equally common non-associated chains. Because counts were too low, seventeen rarely observed V segments, including chromosome 9 orphons, were left out of the earlier analysis of a few hundred of the donors. The classifier was reported to diagnose cytomegalovirus status with high specificity and sensitivity in both the original and validation cohorts. The cohort was sequenced for TCR beta chains only, and without alpha or paired-chain data the features that could be detected were limited. In a later genetic analysis, fewer N-insertions in productive TCRs were reported among donors in an Asian-associated ancestry cluster than the roughly 640-donor mean. In a later analysis, 15,000 to 20,000 TCR beta sequences were associated with specific HLA alleles at a false discovery rate of 0.05. Three of the identified cytomegalovirus-associated TCR beta chains were confirmed in vitro to be specific for cytomegalovirus antigens. A group of highly shared sequence variants was considered likely to be a technical artifact of the sequencing pipeline. Correlated functional status among segregating V segments might reflect linkage disequilibrium, but an unknown experimental factor could not be ruled out. When HLA alleles, especially DR and DQ, strongly co-occurred, attributing TCR associations to individual alleles was difficult. According to the authors, the approach could potentially be generalized to other disease states and immunological phenotypes. In a later analysis, most CMV-associated TCR beta chains were found to appear HLA-restricted, with HLA associations seemingly driven largely by CMV exposure. Broadly in line with IMGT annotations, most TCR beta V segments showed up in productive rearrangements about 87% or about 30% of the time in an earlier analysis of roughly 590 of the donors. In a later analysis, TCR association rates were found to vary across HLA loci, with the most associated TCRs seen for DRB1 alleles and the fewest for HLA-C alleles.

Including cysteine and phenylalanine, the CDR3 has 16 amino acids. Only the CDR3 region is kept as DNA, spanning 48 bases read in frame from base 1. The germline V gene supplies CDR1 MNHNS and CDR2 SASEGT. Trimming removed 3 bases from V and 6 bases from J; the gene matches leave 12 bases unexplained. Library generation was performed with the immunoSEQ multiplex PCR assay. For the multiplex PCR, a mixture combining 60 forward primers for TCR Vbeta segments and 13 reverse primers for TCR Jbeta segments was used. A multiplex PCR assay on genomic DNA amplified the CDR3 region of rearranged TCR beta genes. Amplified TCR beta libraries were sequenced as 87-base-pair reads on the Illumina HiSeq System. In the original analysis: Across the 670 or so repertoires, a later analysis counted tens of millions of unique TCR beta chains, approximately 12 million of which were shared by at least two donors. A nearest-neighbor algorithm error-corrected the raw reads and collapsed the reads into unique sequences, merging closely related sequences to remove PCR and sequencing errors. To assign V, D and J gene segments, CDR3 sequences were aligned to IMGT reference sequences. For a sequence to be retained, a match of at least six nucleotides was required to both a V gene segment and a J gene segment. A rearrangement was called productive if the CDR3 had no stop codons and remained in frame with V and J, and every other rearrangement was called non-productive. Following IMGT convention, CDR3 was defined as the stretch from the second conserved V-encoded cysteine up to the conserved J-encoded phenylalanine. In an earlier analysis of around 570 of the donors, sequences lacking an unambiguous match to a single V gene segment were excluded. An earlier analysis of just under 600 of the donors called V segments functional above 56.7% productive rearrangements and segregating when the between-donor standard deviation exceeded 5%. A statistical classification framework was built for diagnosing cytomegalovirus status from the catalog of TCR beta chain sequences. In a later analysis, TCR nucleotide sequences were compared against IMGT/GENE-DB human TR gene sequences so that V and J genes could be assigned. A later analysis assigned CDR3 sequences and most-parsimonious VDJ recombination scenarios with the TCRdist pipeline. In a later analysis, every TCR beta chain was defined by the combination of its CDR3 amino acid sequence and its V-gene family, and reads without a unique V-gene family were dropped. As a way to deal with suspected cross-contamination and a sequencing artifact, a later analysis dropped roughly 620 nucleotide sequences that were highly shared and had low generation probability. A later analysis calculated a clonal expansion index for each public chain from normalized within-repertoire ranks of inferred template counts. In a later analysis, generation probabilities were computed using a VDJ recombination model fitted to out-of-frame rearrangements, and the results were checked against IGoR. Hypergeometric tests were used in a later analysis to score TCR-TCR, TCR-HLA and TCR-CMV co-occurrence, with a repertoire-size bias correction applied to the TCR pairs. In a later analysis, false discovery rates were estimated by permuting HLA or CMV assignments 20 times. In a later analysis, co-occurring TCRs were grouped with DBSCAN, and TCRdist sequence similarity was added when clustering was performed within HLA-allele-positive subsets. For co-occurrence clustering, repertoires with fewer than 30,000 or more than 120,000 public chains were excluded, along with roughly 5 repertoires with anomalous nucleotide sharing. Sourced from immuneACCESS, this table was stored by TCRdb with only in-frame sequences that have V and J called. A share of the clones is absent; for the studies checked, an unresolved V gene accounts for under half, and the remainder has no known explanation. The V and J calls and the clone size are those of that table, but D and trimming were determined from the DNA. For this sample the table gives 120,000 to 150,000 clones, of which 60% to 80% were detected only once. The leading ten clones occupy approximately 5% of the sample.

The cohort was made up of roughly 670 healthy bone marrow donors. Cohort members were all nominally healthy when sampled, although unrecorded immune exposures were likely present. The donor was CMV seronegative and belonged to the group of 320 or so seronegative cohort members. A peripheral blood sample was provided by each donor, and peripheral blood mononuclear cells were used for TCR beta sequencing. The Qiagen DNeasy Blood Extraction Kit was used to extract genomic DNA from the blood cell samples. A remark on this clone: No antigen is known for it. There are no base qualities to consult, and no much larger clone falls within one base.

The source is a woman aged 45-60 years in good health and CMV-seronegative. The V and J segments used are TRBV6-1 and TRBJ2-3; 7 central bases correspond to TRBD1. Sequencing was done on a sample of PBMCs. The bases read TGTGCCAGCAGTGACAAGGACCTCAGGGGGATGGATACGCAGTATTTT. It specifies CASSDKDLRGMDTQYF.